What follows describes a single T cell receptor beta chain. Sequenced by immunoSEQ multiplex PCR; TCRdb stores in-frame clones only, minus some. The table records about 150,000 clones, approximately 92% of them present only once. This record belongs to a study of T cell responses to AZD1222 COVID-19 vaccine. The CDR3 covers 14 residues. The V segment lost 5 bases and the J segment 6 bases; nucleotides outside the gene matches: 4. Per germline, CDR1 SGHDT and CDR2 YYEEEE. The source material was peripheral blood, sampled 28 days after the second AZD1222 dose. This sequence was found in an adult who received the AZD1222 COVID-19 vaccine. This chain uses TRBV5-6 with TRBJ2-1, with TRBD1 identical over 11 bases. The CDR3 DNA follows: TGTGCCAGCAGGGGCGGGACAGGGGGCAATGAGCAGTTCTTC. Amino acid sequence: CASRGGTGGNEQFF.